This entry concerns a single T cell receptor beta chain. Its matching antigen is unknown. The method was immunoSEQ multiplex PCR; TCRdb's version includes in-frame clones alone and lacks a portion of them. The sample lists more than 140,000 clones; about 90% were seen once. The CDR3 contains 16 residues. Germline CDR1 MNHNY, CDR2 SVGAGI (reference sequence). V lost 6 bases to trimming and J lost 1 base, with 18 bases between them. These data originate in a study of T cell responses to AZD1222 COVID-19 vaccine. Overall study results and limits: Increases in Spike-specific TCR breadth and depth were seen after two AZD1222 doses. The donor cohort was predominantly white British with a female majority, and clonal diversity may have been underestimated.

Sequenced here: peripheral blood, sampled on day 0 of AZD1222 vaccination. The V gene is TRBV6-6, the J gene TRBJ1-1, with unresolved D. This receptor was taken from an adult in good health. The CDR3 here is CASSRPSDTSNTEAFF. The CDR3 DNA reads TGTGCCAGCAGCAGGCCAAGTGACACCTCGAACACTGAAGCTTTCTTT.